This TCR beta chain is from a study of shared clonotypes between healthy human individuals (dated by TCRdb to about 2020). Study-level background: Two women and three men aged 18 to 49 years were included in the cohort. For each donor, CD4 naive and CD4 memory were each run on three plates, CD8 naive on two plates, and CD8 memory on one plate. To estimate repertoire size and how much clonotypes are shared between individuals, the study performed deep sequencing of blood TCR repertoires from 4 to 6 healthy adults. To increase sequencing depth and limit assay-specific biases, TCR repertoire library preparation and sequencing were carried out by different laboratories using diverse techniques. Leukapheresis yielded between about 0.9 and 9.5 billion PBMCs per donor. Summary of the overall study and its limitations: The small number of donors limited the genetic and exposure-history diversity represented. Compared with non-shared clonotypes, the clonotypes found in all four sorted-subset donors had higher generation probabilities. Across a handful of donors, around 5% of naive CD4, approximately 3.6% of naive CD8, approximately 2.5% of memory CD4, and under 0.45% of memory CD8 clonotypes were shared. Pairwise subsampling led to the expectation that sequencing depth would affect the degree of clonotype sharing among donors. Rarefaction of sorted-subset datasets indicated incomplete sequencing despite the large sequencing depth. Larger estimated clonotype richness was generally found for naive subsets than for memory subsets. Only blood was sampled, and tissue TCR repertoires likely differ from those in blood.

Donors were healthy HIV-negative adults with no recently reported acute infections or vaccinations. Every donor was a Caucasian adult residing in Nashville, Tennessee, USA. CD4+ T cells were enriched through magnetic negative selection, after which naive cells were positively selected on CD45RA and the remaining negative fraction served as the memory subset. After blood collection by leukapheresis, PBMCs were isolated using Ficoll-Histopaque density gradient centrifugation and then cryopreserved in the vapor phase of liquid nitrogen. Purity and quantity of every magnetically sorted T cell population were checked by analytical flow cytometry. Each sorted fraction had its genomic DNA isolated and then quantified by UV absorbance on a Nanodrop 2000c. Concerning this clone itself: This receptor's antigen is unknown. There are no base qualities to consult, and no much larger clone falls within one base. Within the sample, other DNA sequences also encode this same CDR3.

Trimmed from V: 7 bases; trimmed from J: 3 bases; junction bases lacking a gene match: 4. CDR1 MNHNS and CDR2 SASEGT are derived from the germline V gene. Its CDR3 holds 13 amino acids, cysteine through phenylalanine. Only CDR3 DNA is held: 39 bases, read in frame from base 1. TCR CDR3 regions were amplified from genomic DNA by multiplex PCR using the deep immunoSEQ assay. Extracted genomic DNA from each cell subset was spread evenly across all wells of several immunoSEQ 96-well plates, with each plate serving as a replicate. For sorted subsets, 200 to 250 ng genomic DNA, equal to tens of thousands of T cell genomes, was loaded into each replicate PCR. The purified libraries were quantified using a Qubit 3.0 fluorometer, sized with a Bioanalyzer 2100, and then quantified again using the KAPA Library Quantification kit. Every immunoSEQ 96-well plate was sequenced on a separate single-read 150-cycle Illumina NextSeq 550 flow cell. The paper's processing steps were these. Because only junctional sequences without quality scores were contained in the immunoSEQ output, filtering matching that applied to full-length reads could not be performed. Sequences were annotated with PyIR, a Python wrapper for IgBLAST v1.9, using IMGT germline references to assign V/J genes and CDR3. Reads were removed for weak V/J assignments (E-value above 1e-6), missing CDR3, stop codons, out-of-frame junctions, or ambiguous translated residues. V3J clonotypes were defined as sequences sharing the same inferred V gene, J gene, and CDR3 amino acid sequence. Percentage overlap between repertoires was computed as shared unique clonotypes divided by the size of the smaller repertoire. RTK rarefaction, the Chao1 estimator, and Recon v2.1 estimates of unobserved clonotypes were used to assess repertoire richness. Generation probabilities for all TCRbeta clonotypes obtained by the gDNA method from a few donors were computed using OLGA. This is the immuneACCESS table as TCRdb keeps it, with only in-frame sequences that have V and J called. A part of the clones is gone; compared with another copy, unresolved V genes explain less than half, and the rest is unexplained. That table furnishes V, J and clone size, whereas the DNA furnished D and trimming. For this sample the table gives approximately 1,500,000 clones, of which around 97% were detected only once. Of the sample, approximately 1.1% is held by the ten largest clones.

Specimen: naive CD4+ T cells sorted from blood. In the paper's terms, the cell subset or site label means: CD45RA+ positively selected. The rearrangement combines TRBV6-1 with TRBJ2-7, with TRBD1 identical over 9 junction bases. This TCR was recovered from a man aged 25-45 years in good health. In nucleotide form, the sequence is TGTGCCAGCACAGGACAGGGGAGCTACGAGCAGTACTTC. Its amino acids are CASTGQGSYEQYF.